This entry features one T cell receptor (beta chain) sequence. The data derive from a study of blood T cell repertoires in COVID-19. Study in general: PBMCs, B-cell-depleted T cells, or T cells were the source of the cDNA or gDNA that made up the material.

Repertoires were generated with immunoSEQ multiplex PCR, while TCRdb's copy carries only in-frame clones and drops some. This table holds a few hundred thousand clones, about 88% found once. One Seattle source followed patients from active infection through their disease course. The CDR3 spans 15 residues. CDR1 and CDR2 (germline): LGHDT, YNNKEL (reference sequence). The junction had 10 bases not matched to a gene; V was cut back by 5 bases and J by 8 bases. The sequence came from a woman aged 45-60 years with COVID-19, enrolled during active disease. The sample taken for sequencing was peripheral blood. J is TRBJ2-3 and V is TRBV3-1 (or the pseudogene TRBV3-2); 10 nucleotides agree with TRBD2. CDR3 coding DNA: TGTGCCAGCAGCTTCACTAGCGGGGTTAGGGGTACGCAGTATTTT. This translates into CASSFTSGVRGTQYF.